The 9 T cell receptor beta chains reported below all come from one sample, sequenced in a study of graft-versus-host responses after intestinal transplantation. Some clones are missing from TCRdb's copy, which holds only in-frame ones; the method was immunoSEQ multiplex PCR. The data show about 12,000 clones, roughly 93% seen once. The sequences come from PBMCs, collected 950 to 1,300 days after intestinal transplantation. Receptor source: a human patient who received an intestinal transplant, so some T cells may come from the graft donor.

The V gene is TRBV7-8, the J gene TRBJ2-2; TRBD1 matches at 9 bases. The CDR3 has 16 residues. Germline-derived CDR1 and CDR2 are SGHVS and FQNEAQ. J lost 6 bases, V lost 1 base, and 6 bases had no gene match. CDR3 sequence reads: CASSLVRTGEAGELFF. The DNA of the CDR3 is TGTGCCAGCAGCTTAGTCCGGACAGGGGAGGCCGGGGAGCTGTTTTTT.

This clone appeared once. This chain uses TRBV19 with TRBJ1-2, with TRBD1 identical over 7 bases. Germline CDR1 and CDR2: LNHDA and SQIVND (reference sequence). V lost 7 bases and J lost 3; bases outside the gene matches: 8. The CDR3 is 14 amino acids. In DNA form, the CDR3 reads TGTGCCAGTACCCCAGGGGGGGGCCACTATGGCTACACCTTC. Amino acids: CASTPGGGHYGYTF.

The chain joins TRBV6-5 to TRBJ1-3, with D possibly being TRBD1 (5 bases). CDR3 length: 15 amino acids. Trimming took off 6 bases at V and 0 bases at J, with 12 bases between the two ends. The germline CDR1 and CDR2 sequences are MNHEY and SVGAGI. Here the CDR3 DNA reads TGTGCCAGCAGCGCGGGGCCTCCCTCTGGAAACACCATATATTTT. This gives the protein CASSAGPPSGNTIYF.

This chain uses TRBV4-1 with TRBJ1-2, with TRBD1 as a possible D gene (6 bases). Germline lookup yields CDR1 MGHRA and CDR2 YSYEKL. V dropped 4 bases and J dropped 8 bases, with 17 bases sitting between them. This CDR3 spans 14 amino acids. The CDR3 loop reads CASSREGGVGGYTF. The CDR3, as DNA: TGCGCCAGCAGCCGCGAGGGGGGAGTAGGAGGCTACACCTTC.

This chain joins TRBV19 and TRBJ1-6; possibly TRBD1 for D (5 bases). CDR1 is LNHDA and CDR2 is SQIVND in the germline V gene (reference sequence). Trimming pared 3 bases from V and 0 bases from J, leaving 12 bases between. This CDR3 region has 17 residues. For the CDR3, the DNA is TGTGCCAGTAGTATGGGGGTTGGGAGCTCCTATAATTCACCCCTCCACTTT. Its translation: CASSMGVGSSYNSPLHF.

This clone was observed a single time. The genes are TRBV5-4 and TRBJ2-5; D may be TRBD2 (5 bases). The germline V gene has CDR1 SGHNT and CDR2 YYREEE (reference sequence). The CDR3 has 12 amino acids. Trimming stripped 6 bases from V and 7 bases from J, with 13 bases between. The CDR3 nucleotides read TGTGCCAGCACCGGGGTCTGGGGGACCCAGTACTTC. It is translated as CASTGVWGTQYF.

In this sample, this clone turned up once. The J gene is TRBJ2-7, the V gene TRBV6-1; TRBD1 matches 9 bases. CDR1 is MNHNS, CDR2 SASEGT, per germline. The J segment lost 9 bases and the V segment lost 3 bases, leaving 15 bases of the junction unmatched. The CDR3 contains 16 residues. For the CDR3, the DNA is TGTGCCAGCAGTGACGCCTCCGGGACAGGGTCGAGTCGGCAGTACTTC. Its protein product is CASSDASGTGSSRQYF.

This clone was seen just once. CDR3 loop: CAISQTSGGANTGELFF. The CDR3, as DNA: TGTGCCATCAGCCAGACTAGCGGGGGGGCGAACACCGGGGAGCTGTTTTTT. This chain uses TRBV10-3 with TRBJ2-2; 14 bases fit TRBD2. Germline trimming cut 6 bases from V and 0 bases from J; bases unmatched to any gene: 3. The CDR3 runs to 17 residues. From germline, CDR1 is ENHRY and CDR2 SYGVKD.

The chain carries TRBV27 and TRBJ1-1; the match to TRBD1 covers 7 bases. The CDR3 loop spans 14 amino acids. Germline trimming cut 6 bases from V and 2 bases from J; bases unmatched to any gene: 6. Germline V gives CDR1 MNHEY, CDR2 SMNVEV (reference sequence). DNA of the CDR3: TGTGCCAGCAGCACTGGGACAGCAAACACTGAAGCTTTCTTT. Translating it yields CASSTGTANTEAFF.